These 22 T cell receptor beta chains share one sample of origin, sequenced in a study of OX40 agonist ivuxolimab in advanced cancers. Here immunoSEQ multiplex PCR was the method, and the copy in TCRdb shows in-frame clones only, minus some. The sample includes roughly 43,000 clones, approximately 91% of them seen just once. Source: CD4+ or CD8+ T cells sorted from blood, taken in a trial of the OX40 agonist ivuxolimab. These receptors were collected from an adult with an advanced solid tumor such as melanoma, head and neck, liver or kidney cancer.

The chain recombines TRBV2 with TRBJ2-3; D might be TRBD2 (5 bases). With 4 bases removed from V and 11 bases from J, the gap between germline ends came to 16 bases. Per germline, CDR1 SNHLY and CDR2 FYNNEI. The CDR3 sequence is 13 residues long. Here the CDR3 reads CASSGTLVLEQYF. As DNA, the CDR3 is TGTGCCAGCAGTGGCACACTAGTCCTCGAGCAGTATTTT.

This clone was counted once. The V gene is TRBV7-9, the J gene TRBJ2-7, with TRBD1 matching over 8 bases. Germline V gene data show CDR1 as SEHNR and CDR2 as FQNEAQ (reference sequence). The CDR3 has 15 residues. V was clipped by 5 bases and J by 0 bases; unmatched bases: 6. CDR3 amino acids: CASSPGQESSYEQYF. CDR3 DNA sequence: TGTGCCAGCAGCCCGGGACAGGAGAGCTCCTACGAGCAGTACTTC.

V usage is TRBV29-1 and J usage is TRBJ2-4; D is ambiguous. The CDR3 has 13 residues. Trimming took off 7 bases at V and 3 bases at J, with 13 bases between the two ends. Germline CDR1 is SQVTM and CDR2 is ANQGSEA. The CDR3 DNA reads as TGCAGCGGGCTCGCAGGCGGCAAAAACATTCAGTACTTC. Translating gives CSGLAGGKNIQYF.

Comment on this clone: The sample holds other DNA sequences that translate to the same CDR3. The V call is TRBV7-2, the J call TRBJ2-1; TRBD2 is a possible D gene (5 bases). V dropped 2 bases and J dropped 4 bases, with 12 bases sitting between them. This CDR3 region has 15 residues. CDR1 is SGHTA, CDR2 FQGNSA, per germline. In DNA, the CDR3 is TGTGCCAGCAGCTTAACCAGCGGCCCTTACAATGAGCAGTTCTTC. This encodes CASSLTSGPYNEQFF.

V is TRBV27 and J is TRBJ2-1; the D gene is possibly TRBD1 (6 bases). The CDR3 is 14 amino acids. The V gene lost 5 bases and the J gene lost 7 bases, with 15 bases spanning the gap. The germline CDR1 and CDR2 sequences are MNHEY and SMNVEV (reference sequence). DNA of the CDR3: TGTGCCAGCAGTATGACAGGAGTTGGGAATGAGCAGTTCTTC. Translating it yields CASSMTGVGNEQFF.

This clone was detected once. The chain links TRBV27 to TRBJ1-6; a possible D gene is TRBD1 (5 bases). Trimming cost V 3 bases and J 10 bases, with 10 bases left between them. The CDR3 extends over 13 amino acids. Germline V lookup: CDR1 MNHEY, CDR2 SMNVEV (reference sequence). The CDR3 nucleotides read TGTGCCAGCAGTTTGGGGGGGGGATCACCCCTCCACTTT. Translating it yields CASSLGGGSPLHF.

The chain links TRBV6-4 to TRBJ2-2; 7 positions match TRBD2. Unmatched junction bases numbered 5, after V lost 4 bases and J lost 6 bases. Germline-derived CDR1 and CDR2 are MRHNA and SNTAGT. This CDR3 region has 14 residues. The CDR3 loop is CASSVSGDAGELFF. The CDR3 nucleotides read TGTGCCAGCAGTGTCAGCGGGGACGCCGGGGAGCTGTTTTTT.

V usage is TRBV28 and J usage is TRBJ2-5; 8 bases are a match to TRBD1. V was clipped by 3 bases and J by 2 bases; unmatched bases: 5. CDR1 and CDR2 from the germline V gene are MDHEN and SYDVKM. The CDR3 length is 15 residues. The CDR3 DNA is TGTGCCAGCAGTTTGGTCGACAGGGGACAAGAGACCCAGTACTTC. Its translation is CASSLVDRGQETQYF.

The rearrangement links TRBV15 to TRBJ1-1, with a weak D call TRBD1 (5 bases). This CDR3 has 13 residues. Deletions cut 11 bases from V and 0 bases from J, with 13 bases between. Germline V gene data show CDR1 as LNHNV and CDR2 as YYDKDF (reference sequence). CDR3 in DNA: TGTGCCTGTGGGGAGGACATGAACACTGAAGCTTTCTTT. The encoded protein is CACGEDMNTEAFF.

The J gene is TRBJ2-2, the V gene TRBV27; D is unclear. This CDR3 contains 13 residues. Trimming shortened V by 2 bases and J by 5 bases, and 6 bases separated the two germline ends. Looked up from germline, CDR1 is MNHEY and CDR2 is SMNVEV (reference sequence). The CDR3: CASSLRVTGELFF. CDR3 nucleotides: TGTGCCAGCAGTTTAAGGGTGACCGGGGAGCTGTTTTTT.

The chain uses TRBV7-9 and TRBJ2-7; unclear D gene. Looked up from germline, CDR1 is SEHNR and CDR2 is FQNEAQ (reference sequence). The CDR3 extends over 14 amino acids. Trimming removed 3 bases from V and 2 bases from J, with 11 bases in between. CDR3 sequence: CASSFTVRPYEQYF. The CDR3 DNA reads TGTGCCAGCAGCTTTACAGTCAGGCCCTACGAGCAGTACTTC.

The chain recombines TRBV5-1 with TRBJ1-1; weak D call: TRBD1 (5 bases). The CDR3 sequence is 15 residues long. Looked up from germline, CDR1 is SGHRS and CDR2 is YFSETQ. Trimming removed 4 bases at V and 0 bases at J, with 13 bases between. The CDR3 DNA sequence: TGCGCCAGCAGCCCATCTTGGGGACTGAACACTGAAGCTTTCTTT. It specifies CASSPSWGLNTEAFF.

In this sample, this clone turned up once. The chain links TRBV5-4 to TRBJ1-1; TRBD1 agrees at 7 bases. V lost 2 bases, J lost 8 bases, and 3 bases stayed unmatched. Germline assignment: CDR1 SGHNT and CDR2 YYREEE (reference sequence). The CDR3 covers 12 residues. CDR3 coding DNA: TGTGCCAGCAGCTTCACAGGGGAGGAAGCTTTCTTT. It translates to CASSFTGEEAFF.

The chain joins TRBV4-3 to TRBJ1-4, with 10 bases lining up with TRBD1. The CDR3 length is 15 residues. The V gene end was trimmed by 1 base and the J gene end by 8 bases; junction bases not matched to a gene: 4. The germline CDR1 and CDR2 sequences are LGHNA and YSLEER. CDR3 DNA: TGCGCCAGCAGCCAAGGACAGGGGGCCGGGGAAAAACTGTTTTTT. The encoded protein is CASSQGQGAGEKLFF.

This CDR3 reads CASSQISGSTDEQFF. Here the CDR3 DNA reads TGTGCCAGCAGCCAAATTAGCGGGAGTACGGATGAGCAGTTCTTC. The chain is built from TRBV6-5 and TRBJ2-1; TRBD2 agrees at 9 bases. CDR1 and CDR2 (germline): MNHEY, SVGAGI. After removal of 6 bases from V and 8 bases from J, the junction contained 11 bases not matched to a gene. The CDR3 covers 15 residues.

The chain recombines TRBV9 with TRBJ2-1; either TRBD1 or TRBD2 may supply D (7 bases each). Germline CDR1 SGDLS, CDR2 YYNGEE. Trimming pared 4 bases from V and 4 bases from J, leaving 9 bases between. This CDR3 is 13 amino acids long. The CDR3 DNA reads TGTGCCAGCAGCCAGGGGGGGTACAATGAGCAGTTCTTC. This sequence encodes CASSQGGYNEQFF.

This clone ranks as large. The J gene is TRBJ1-2, the V gene TRBV10-3; 9 bases align to TRBD1. V was clipped by 4 bases and J by 3 bases; unmatched bases: 3. CDR1 is ENHRY, CDR2 SYGVKD, per germline. The CDR3 loop spans 14 amino acids. The CDR3 bases are TGTGCCATCAGTGGGACAGGGGAAGACTATGGCTACACCTTC. Its translation: CAISGTGEDYGYTF.

J is TRBJ2-1 and V is TRBV9, with D uncertain. The V and J ends lost 1 base and 8 bases respectively, with 10 bases between them. The V gene's germline CDR1 is SGDLS and CDR2 YYNGEE. The CDR3 spans 13 residues. The DNA of the CDR3 is TGTGCCAGCAGCGTAAGCCCTACCGATGAGCAGTTCTTC. This encodes CASSVSPTDEQFF.

This chain links TRBV9 with TRBJ2-2, with 7 bases matching TRBD1. The V gene end was trimmed by 3 bases and the J gene end by 8 bases; junction bases not matched to a gene: 7. Per germline, CDR1 SGDLS and CDR2 YYNGEE. The CDR3 runs to 14 residues. Written as DNA, the CDR3 is TGTGCCAGCAGCGGGTCCAGGGGGACGGGGGAGCTGTTTTTT. Its protein product is CASSGSRGTGELFF.

V gene TRBV19 combines with J gene TRBJ2-7; 11 bases agree with TRBD1. The CDR3 runs 15 residues. V shed 3 bases, J shed 4 bases, and the junction held 5 bases outside the gene matches. CDR1 is LNHDA and CDR2 is SQIVND in the germline V gene (reference sequence). For the CDR3, the DNA is TGTGCCAGTAGTATCGGACAGGGGGCAAGGTACGAGCAGTACTTC. It is translated as CASSIGQGARYEQYF.

The rearrangement uses TRBV4-2 and TRBJ1-2, with TRBD1 identical over 7 bases. The length of the CDR3 is 15 residues. Germline V gene sequence: CDR1 LGHNA, CDR2 YNFKEQ. Germline trimming cut 0 bases from V and 5 bases from J; bases unmatched to any gene: 6. The CDR3 spells CASSQETGARYGYTF. CDR3 coding DNA: TGTGCCAGCAGCCAAGAAACAGGGGCCAGGTATGGCTACACCTTC.

V and J are TRBV7-9 and TRBJ2-5; no reliable D call. There are 12 residues in the CDR3. V was clipped by 2 bases and J by 2 bases, with 3 bases between them. Per germline, CDR1 SEHNR and CDR2 FQNEAQ (reference sequence). CDR3 bases: TGTGCCAGCAGCTTACCTCAAGAGACCCAGTACTTC. Protein: CASSLPQETQYF. The full variable domain, completed using reference TRBV7-9 and TRBJ2-5, is DTGVSQNPRHKITKRGQNVTFRCDPISEHNRLYWYRQTLGQGPEFLTYFQNEAQLEKSRLLSDRFSAERPKGSFSTLEIQRTEQGDSAMYLCASSLPQETQYFGPGTRLLVL.